The 28 T cell receptor beta chains below were found in one sample sequenced in a study of spatial heterogeneity in lung cancer. The time point is: blood at routine non-recurrence follow-up after resection. TCRdb reprocessed the 5' RACE reads with MiXCR, giving one entry per CDR3 protein. This table holds about 110,000 distinct CDR3 sequences, roughly a tenth found once. The material was PBMCs, obtained at follow-up. The receptors were sampled from a female donor with early-stage non-small cell lung cancer.

V usage is TRBV20-1 and J usage is TRBJ2-7, with D unresolved. This CDR3 region has 15 residues. Per the germline V gene, CDR1 is DFQATT and CDR2 is SNEGSKA (reference sequence). V dropped 0 bases and J dropped 6 bases, with 18 bases sitting between them. CDR3 sequence (DNA): TGCAGTGCTAGAGATAAAAGGGATTTCCTTCGCGAGCAGTACTTC. Translating it yields CSARDKRDFLREQYF.

J is TRBJ2-5 and V is TRBV3-1, with D possibly being TRBD1 (6 bases). The CDR3 loop spans 14 amino acids. V dropped 1 base and J dropped 5 bases, with 11 bases sitting between them. The germline V gene encodes CDR1 LGHDT and CDR2 YNNKEL (reference sequence). Written as DNA, the CDR3 is TGTGCCAGCAGCCAAGTGAATAGGGGGGAGACCCAGTACTTC. Translated, it gives CASSQVNRGETQYF.

The chain uses TRBV27 and TRBJ2-5, with a possible D match to TRBD1 (6 bases). This CDR3 contains 14 residues. V gave up 5 bases and J gave up 6 bases, with 16 bases separating them. The germline V gene encodes CDR1 MNHEY and CDR2 SMNVEV (reference sequence). The CDR3 DNA follows: TGTGCCAGCAGTCGGGACCGTACAGGGAAGACCCAGTACTTC. Protein product: CASSRDRTGKTQYF.

The rearrangement links TRBV28 to TRBJ2-7, with TRBD1 identical over 8 bases. Germline trimming cut 6 bases from V and 1 base from J; bases unmatched to any gene: 5. Germline V lookup: CDR1 MDHEN, CDR2 SYDVKM. There are 14 residues in the CDR3. The CDR3 region has the DNA TGTGCCAGCAGGGGACAGGTCCCTTCCTACGAGCAGTACTTC. It encodes CASRGQVPSYEQYF.

This clonotype has at least ten counts. The J gene is TRBJ1-2, the V gene TRBV12-3 or TRBV12-4, with 10 bases aligning to TRBD1. This CDR3 is 18 amino acids long. Germline trimming cut 5 bases from V and 5 bases from J; bases unmatched to any gene: 17. The CDR3 DNA reads as TGTGCCAGCAGTCACGGTCCCGGGACAGGGGTCGTCTCGTATGGCTACACCTTC. This gives the protein CASSHGPGTGVVSYGYTF.

This clonotype was detected a few times. This chain connects TRBV7-8 to TRBJ1-1, with 7 bases that match TRBD1. The ends lost 2 bases at V and 4 bases at J; junction bases unmatched: 7. Germline loops: CDR1 SGHVS, CDR2 FQNEAQ. This CDR3 comprises 15 residues. Written as DNA, the CDR3 is TGTGCCAGCAGCTTACCGGGACAGAGGTCCACTGAAGCTTTCTTT. Amino acids: CASSLPGQRSTEAFF.

V usage is TRBV7-2 and J usage is TRBJ1-5; no definite D call. This CDR3 region has 15 residues. Germline CDR1 is SGHTA and CDR2 is FQGNSA. V lost 2 bases to trimming and J lost 4 bases, with 12 bases between them. The CDR3 spells CASSLSNRGNQPQHF. DNA for the CDR3: TGTGCCAGCAGCTTAAGCAACCGAGGGAATCAGCCCCAGCATTTT.

This clonotype was detected ten times or more. The DNA of the CDR3 is TGTGCCAGCAGTGTAAGCACCACAGATACGCAGTATTTT. This translates into CASSVSTTDTQYF. This rearrangement joins TRBV2 to TRBJ2-3; D not certain. This CDR3 is built from 13 residues. CDR1 and CDR2 from the germline V gene are SNHLY and FYNNEI. Trimming stripped 4 bases from V and 2 bases from J, with 7 bases between.

Many counts were recorded for this clonotype. The chain has TRBV30 and TRBJ2-1; 7 nucleotides line up with TRBD2. Germline V gives CDR1 GTSNPN, CDR2 SVGIG (reference sequence). V gave up 1 base and J gave up 5 bases; unmatched junction bases: 5. This CDR3 has 14 amino acids. The CDR3, as DNA: TGTGCCTGGAGTGGCGGGAGTCTTAACAATGAGCAGTTCTTC. Translating gives CAWSGGSLNNEQFF.

The chain couples TRBV28 to TRBJ2-1, with D unclear. CDR3 length: 14 residues. The germline V and J ends were trimmed by 3 bases and 6 bases, with 12 bases remaining between them. The germline V gene encodes CDR1 MDHEN and CDR2 SYDVKM. In DNA form, the CDR3 reads TGTGCCAGCAGTTTTGCCAATGCGGTCAATGAGCAGTTCTTC. Protein: CASSFANAVNEQFF.

The rearrangement uses TRBV7-9 and TRBJ2-1; the match to TRBD1 covers 7 bases. This CDR3 comprises 16 residues. V dropped 5 bases and J dropped 4; count of bases not matched to a gene: 11. In germline, CDR1 is SEHNR, CDR2 FQNEAQ (reference sequence). CDR3 sequence: CASSRTGVNLYNEQFF. The CDR3 bases are TGTGCCAGCAGCCGAACAGGGGTTAATTTGTACAATGAGCAGTTCTTC.

The chain joins TRBV6-2 or TRBV6-3 to TRBJ2-3; D gene ambiguous. The germline gives CDR1 MNHEY, CDR2 SVGEGT. Trimming removed 2 bases from V and 5 bases from J, with 14 bases in between. This CDR3 has 15 residues. The DNA for the CDR3 is TGTGCCAGCAGTTACGGGTACATACAACAAGATACGCAGTATTTT. It yields the protein CASSYGYIQQDTQYF.

This clonotype was picked up many times. This CDR3 is CSARGWRNDGSNQPQHF. The CDR3 DNA is TGCAGTGCTAGAGGATGGCGGAACGATGGTAGCAATCAGCCCCAGCATTTT. This chain links TRBV20-1 with TRBJ1-5; D ambiguous. Per germline, CDR1 DFQATT and CDR2 SNEGSKA (reference sequence). This CDR3 contains 17 residues. Trimming took off 1 base at V and 0 bases at J, with 16 bases between the two ends.

This clonotype was counted only a few times. The chain carries TRBV3-1 and TRBJ2-5; TRBD2 matches 8 bases. CDR1 is LGHDT and CDR2 is YNNKEL in the germline V gene (reference sequence). Trimming removed 1 base from V and 0 bases from J; junction bases left unmatched: 4. This CDR3 has 16 amino acids. CDR3 sequence (DNA): TGTGCCAGCAGCCAAGCCGGGACTAGATACCAAGAGACCCAGTACTTC. Its translation: CASSQAGTRYQETQYF.

The V call is TRBV6-1, the J call TRBJ1-4; D call uncertain. V was shortened by 11 bases and J by 0 bases, with 13 bases between the two germline ends. This CDR3 region has 14 residues. The germline V gene encodes CDR1 MNHNS and CDR2 SASEGT. The CDR3 DNA is TGTGCCGGGAACAGTGGGACAACTAATGAAAAACTGTTTTTT. It translates to CAGNSGTTNEKLFF.

The chain couples TRBV2 to TRBJ2-2, with D maybe TRBD2 (6 bases). This CDR3 contains 15 residues. Trimming stripped 8 bases from V and 8 bases from J, with 21 bases between. CDR1 is SNHLY and CDR2 is FYNNEI in the germline V gene. The CDR3 sequence is CASGLGLVLSGELFF. CDR3 in DNA: TGTGCCAGCGGATTGGGACTCGTCTTATCAGGGGAGCTGTTTTTT.

Ten or more counts support this clonotype. This sequence joins TRBV28 and TRBJ2-7, with D perhaps TRBD2 (6 bases). This CDR3 is 16 amino acids long. Trimming stripped 5 bases from V and 0 bases from J, with 17 bases between. Germline V gene sequence: CDR1 MDHEN, CDR2 SYDVKM. The CDR3 region is CASSPSGLQSSYEQYF. The CDR3 DNA reads as TGTGCCAGCAGTCCCTCGGGACTTCAAAGCTCCTACGAGCAGTACTTC.

This clonotype was observed at least ten times. The chain uses TRBV20-1 and TRBJ2-3; TRBD2 is a possible D gene (6 bases). Deletions cut 6 bases from V and 7 bases from J, with 8 bases between. This CDR3 has 10 amino acids. CDR1 is DFQATT and CDR2 is SNEGSKA in the germline V gene (reference sequence). CDR3 sequence (DNA): TGCAGTGCCGGGACTCATACGCAGTATTTT. Protein: CSAGTHTQYF.

The table lists this clonotype with a few counts. The gene calls are TRBV9 and TRBJ1-6; D is ambiguous. V lost 0 bases to trimming and J lost 3 bases, with 7 bases between them. There are 15 residues in the CDR3. CDR1 is SGDLS, CDR2 YYNGEE, per germline. The CDR3 DNA is TGTGCCAGCAGCGTAGAGAGTGGCTATAATTCACCCCTCCACTTT. It specifies CASSVESGYNSPLHF.

This clonotype was seen only a few times. This chain uses TRBV7-3 with TRBJ2-1; no firm D call. In germline, CDR1 is SGHTA, CDR2 FQGTGA. The CDR3 is 15 residues long. Trimming shortened V by 5 bases and J by 3 bases, and 14 bases separated the two germline ends. The CDR3 protein is CASSATRNSYNEQFF. The CDR3 coding sequence is TGTGCCAGCAGCGCAACACGGAACAGCTACAATGAGCAGTTCTTC.

The table lists this clonotype with many counts. V and J are TRBV12-3 or TRBV12-4 and TRBJ2-5, with unresolved D. The CDR3 runs 12 residues. Trimming took off 4 bases at V and 5 bases at J, with 8 bases between the two ends. CDR3 sequence: CASSWVEETQYF. CDR3 sequence (DNA): TGTGCCAGCAGTTGGGTCGAGGAGACCCAGTACTTC.

CDR3 region: CASSSPYGYTF. CDR3 coding DNA: TGTGCCAGCAGTTCCCCCTATGGCTACACCTTC. This chain connects TRBV28 to TRBJ1-2; D is unclear. The CDR3 is 11 amino acids. Trimming removed 4 bases from V and 4 bases from J, with 4 bases in between. CDR1 is MDHEN and CDR2 is SYDVKM in the germline V gene.

This chain connects TRBV5-1 to TRBJ2-7; 10 nucleotides line up with TRBD2. The V gene's germline CDR1 is SGHRS and CDR2 YFSETQ. This CDR3 is built from 16 residues. The V and J ends lost 0 bases and 1 base, in that order; junction bases with no gene match: 4. CDR3 protein: CASSLAGTSASYEQYF. In DNA form, the CDR3 reads TGCGCCAGCAGCTTGGCCGGGACTAGCGCGTCCTACGAGCAGTACTTC.

This clonotype has a count of ten or more. The genes are TRBV20-1 and TRBJ2-4, with D uncertain. The germline V gene has CDR1 DFQATT and CDR2 SNEGSKA (reference sequence). This CDR3 region has 14 residues. Between the trimmed V and J ends, which lost 2 bases and 1 base, there was a span of 9 bases. This CDR3 is CSARQPDAKNIQYF. In DNA, the CDR3 is TGCAGTGCTAGACAGCCAGATGCCAAAAACATTCAGTACTTC.

This clonotype came up a few times. The chain couples TRBV25-1 to TRBJ2-7, with TRBD2 matching 8 bases. Germline trimming cut 6 bases from V and 2 bases from J; bases unmatched to any gene: 9. CDR1 and CDR2 from the germline V gene are MGHDK and SYGVNS. The length of the CDR3 is 15 residues. CDR3 loop: CASRAPGLVTYEQYF. The CDR3 DNA follows: TGTGCCAGCAGAGCACCGGGACTAGTTACCTACGAGCAGTACTTC.

The J gene is TRBJ2-5, the V gene TRBV7-8, with D tentatively TRBD2 (5 bases). The CDR3 consists of 15 residues. Trimming stripped 5 bases from V and 6 bases from J, with 19 bases between. Germline CDR1 is SGHVS and CDR2 is FQNEAQ. The CDR3 region is CASSVVSGGGKTQYF. CDR3 sequence (DNA): TGTGCCAGCAGCGTCGTCAGCGGCGGAGGAAAGACCCAGTACTTC.

The chain is built from TRBV5-1 and TRBJ2-2; D remains unclear. Germline loops: CDR1 SGHRS, CDR2 YFSETQ. The V end was cut by 1 base, the J end by 0 bases, with 13 bases between. CDR3 length equals 17 residues. The chain's CDR3 is CASSLNSLTANTGELFF. As DNA, the CDR3 is TGCGCCAGCAGCTTGAATAGCCTGACCGCGAACACCGGGGAGCTGTTTTTT.

This chain joins TRBV20-1 and TRBJ1-6; D unclear. This CDR3 contains 16 residues. Looked up from germline, CDR1 is DFQATT and CDR2 is SNEGSKA (reference sequence). The V end was cut by 1 base, the J end by 7 bases, with 17 bases between. As DNA, the CDR3 is TGCAGTGCTAGAGTTTCTGGACCGCGCTCGAATTCACCCCTCCACTTT. Translated, it gives CSARVSGPRSNSPLHF.